This T cell receptor beta chain derives from a study of OX40 agonist ivuxolimab in advanced cancers. On the study more broadly: With ivuxolimab, an agonistic anti-OX40 (CD134) antibody, patients were treated.

Data came from immunoSEQ multiplex PCR; TCRdb stores just in-frame clones and leaves some out. The table includes 25,000 to 35,000 clones, roughly 84% detected once. This CDR3 region has 17 residues. Germline V gene data show CDR1 as SGHTA and CDR2 as FQGNSA. V lost 5 bases to trimming and J lost 5 bases; unmatched junction nucleotides: 10. The input for sequencing was CD4+ or CD8+ T cells sorted from blood, taken in a trial of the OX40 agonist ivuxolimab. J is TRBJ2-3 and V is TRBV7-2, with 13 bases lining up with TRBD2. The receptor was isolated from an adult with an advanced solid tumor such as melanoma, head and neck, liver or kidney cancer. Here the CDR3 DNA reads TGTGCCAGCAGCCCTTCCTTACTAGCGGGGGGGGGAGATACGCAGTATTTT. Its protein is CASSPSLLAGGGDTQYF.